One sample yielded the 7 T cell receptor beta chains listed below, sequenced in a study of CD8 T cells in ankylosing spondylitis. Findings and limits, study-wide: It appeared that ankylosing spondylitis blood was characterized by a TCR beta motif of several highly homologous variants.

No cognate antigen is known for these TCRs. One entry per CDR3 protein results from TCRdb running MiXCR on the 5' RACE reads. The table has around 140,000 distinct CDR3 sequences, 15% to 20% seen once. Sequenced material: blood, either unsorted or a sorted T cell fraction (not recorded which). These receptors all come from a male donor with ankylosing spondylitis.

The rearrangement uses TRBV12-3 or TRBV12-4 and TRBJ1-1, with D unclear. Trimming removed 1 base from V and 11 bases from J, with 11 bases in between. The length of the CDR3 is 12 residues. The CDR3 DNA reads TGTGCCAGCAGTTTAGGGACGTTAGGGGCTTTCTTT. This sequence encodes CASSLGTLGAFF.

This clonotype was counted at least ten times. The V and J genes are TRBV2 and TRBJ2-7, with unresolved D. V dropped 7 bases and J dropped 4 bases, with 8 bases sitting between them. This CDR3 is 11 amino acids long. Germline V gene sequence: CDR1 SNHLY, CDR2 FYNNEI. The CDR3 is CASTPYYEQYF. CDR3 coding DNA: TGTGCCAGCACTCCTTATTACGAGCAGTACTTC.

This clonotype showed up just a few times. The gene calls are TRBV7-9 and TRBJ2-3, with 7 positions matching TRBD1. Germline V gives CDR1 SEHNR, CDR2 FQNEAQ (reference sequence). With V trimmed by 4 bases and J by 2 bases, 6 bases remained unmatched. This CDR3 is 15 amino acids long. The CDR3 spells CASSSGTANTDTQYF. CDR3 in DNA: TGTGCCAGCAGCTCTGGGACAGCCAACACAGATACGCAGTATTTT.

CDR3 region: CASASGLAGLRGEQYF. The CDR3 DNA reads TGTGCCAGCGCGTCGGGACTAGCGGGACTCCGGGGCGAGCAGTACTTC. This chain connects TRBV28 to TRBJ2-7; 13 bases agree with TRBD2. Per germline, CDR1 MDHEN and CDR2 SYDVKM. V was pared by 8 bases and J by 6 bases, with 13 bases of the junction left unmatched. CDR3 length equals 16 residues.

This clonotype was recorded at least ten times. V usage is TRBV10-2 and J usage is TRBJ1-1; D is unclear. The CDR3 is made up of 15 amino acids. The germline V gene encodes CDR1 WSHSY and CDR2 SAAADI. Deletions cut 6 bases from V and 0 bases from J, with 14 bases between. This chain's CDR3 is CASRKIVTVNTEAFF. For the CDR3, the DNA is TGCGCCAGCAGGAAAATTGTGACGGTGAACACTGAAGCTTTCTTT.

This clonotype occurred a few times. J is TRBJ2-1 and V is TRBV11-2, with 7 bases identical to TRBD2. The junction had 3 bases not matched to a gene; V was cut back by 1 base and J by 9 bases. The V gene's germline CDR1 is SGHAT and CDR2 FQNNGV. CDR3 size: 13 residues. In DNA form, the CDR3 reads TGTGCCAGCAGCTTAGCGGGAGGTGCTGAGCAGTTCTTC. It is translated as CASSLAGGAEQFF. Full variable domain (rest looked up from reference TRBV11-2 and TRBJ2-1): EAGVAQSPRYKIIEKRQSVAFWCNPISGHATLYWYQQILGQGPKLLIQFQNNGVVDDSQLPKDRFSAERLKGVDSTLKIQPAKLEDSAVYLCASSLAGGAEQFFGPGTRLTVL.

The chain joins TRBV27 to TRBJ2-7; possible D gene TRBD2, 6 bases. V was cut by 0 bases and J by 7 bases, with 16 bases left in between. CDR1 MNHEY and CDR2 SMNVEV come from the germline V gene (reference sequence). This CDR3 contains 15 residues. The CDR3 spells CASSLSFRTTGEQYF. The CDR3 nucleotides read TGTGCCAGCAGTTTATCTTTTCGGACTACGGGGGAGCAGTACTTC.